The 21 T cell receptor beta chains below come from one sample, sequenced in a study of low-dose radiotherapy and immunotherapy resistance in tumors. Stated time point: before trial treatment. TRAV- and TRBV-specific primers primed first-strand cDNA, covering alpha and beta chains. TCRs were amplified for approximately 22 PCR cycles with a constant-region primer and V-primer adapter. TCRdb ran MiXCR on the reads and lists one entry per CDR3 protein. The data contain 80,000 to 90,000 distinct CDR3 sequences, roughly a sixth of them singletons. The sequencing here drew on PBMCs, taken before treatment. Every receptor here comes from a male donor with prostate cancer.

This clonotype has a count of ten or more. The chain's CDR3 is CASRLTGYTGELFF. Written as DNA, the CDR3 is TGCGCCAGCAGGTTGACAGGCTACACCGGGGAGCTGTTTTTT. The chain employs TRBV5-1 and TRBJ2-2, with D perhaps TRBD1 (6 bases). V was trimmed by 5 bases and J by 3 bases, leaving 11 bases between them. Germline assignment: CDR1 SGHRS and CDR2 YFSETQ. The CDR3 sequence is 14 residues long.

This clonotype was counted once. DNA for the CDR3: TGTGCCAGCAGGGGACAGGGGCCCCGGTCTGGCTACACCTTC. Its translation is CASRGQGPRSGYTF. V and J are TRBV12-3 or TRBV12-4 and TRBJ1-2; TRBD1 aligns across 10 bases. The ends lost 6 bases at V and 7 bases at J; junction bases unmatched: 8. The CDR3 has 14 amino acids.

This clonotype appeared many times. This chain links TRBV9 with TRBJ1-2; D unclear. V was shortened by 0 bases and J by 7 bases, with 16 bases between the two germline ends. Germline-derived CDR1 and CDR2 are SGDLS and YYNGEE. The CDR3 contains 15 residues. CDR3 residues: CASSVEATEYSGYTF. In DNA form, the CDR3 reads TGTGCCAGCAGCGTAGAGGCCACCGAGTACTCTGGCTACACCTTC. Using reference TRBV9 and TRBJ1-2 for the parts outside the CDR3, the full variable domain is DSGVTQTPKHLITATGQRVTLRCSPRSGDLSVYWYQQSLDQGLQFLIQYYNGEERAKGNILERFSAQQFPDLHSELNLSSLELGDSALYFCASSVEATEYSGYTFGSGTRLTVV.

The sample holds many counts of this clonotype. V is TRBV12-3 or TRBV12-4 and J is TRBJ2-3; 7 nucleotides match TRBD1. The CDR3 totals 15 residues. With V trimmed by 7 bases and J by 6 bases, 13 bases remained unmatched. The CDR3: CASNQNRDSADTQYF. The CDR3 DNA sequence: TGTGCCAGCAATCAGAACCGGGACAGCGCCGATACGCAGTATTTT.

This clonotype has ten or more counts. J is TRBJ2-3 and V is TRBV12-3 or TRBV12-4; the D gene is possibly TRBD2 (6 bases). Trimming stripped 8 bases from V and 3 bases from J, with 12 bases between. The CDR3 consists of 13 residues. CDR3: CASARGDTDTQYF. In DNA form, the CDR3 reads TGTGCCAGCGCGCGGGGAGATACAGATACGCAGTATTTT.

In this sample, this clonotype turned up many times. The genes are TRBV11-2 and TRBJ1-2, with no clear D. CDR1 SGHAT and CDR2 FQNNGV come from the germline V gene. The CDR3 is 13 residues long. The V gene lost 6 bases and the J gene lost 4 bases, with 12 bases spanning the gap. Here the CDR3 DNA reads TGTGCCAGCAGTAGAGGTTTGATCTATGGCTACACCTTC. This codes for CASSRGLIYGYTF. The full variable domain, completed using reference TRBV11-2 and TRBJ1-2, is EAGVAQSPRYKIIEKRQSVAFWCNPISGHATLYWYQQILGQGPKLLIQFQNNGVVDDSQLPKDRFSAERLKGVDSTLKIQPAKLEDSAVYLCASSRGLIYGYTFGSGTRLTVV.

This clonotype was recorded many times. This sequence joins TRBV19 and TRBJ1-3; D is possibly TRBD1 (6 bases). There are 15 residues in the CDR3. V lost 5 bases and J lost 0, with 11 bases in between. Germline-derived CDR1 and CDR2 are LNHDA and SQIVND (reference sequence). The CDR3 coding sequence is TGTGCCAGTAGTCAGGACAGCAGCTCTGGAAACACCATATATTTT. As protein: CASSQDSSSGNTIYF.

This clonotype has at least ten counts. The chain uses TRBV5-5 and TRBJ2-7; unclear D gene. CDR1 and CDR2 from the germline V gene are SGHKS and YYEKEE (reference sequence). CDR3 size: 17 residues. V was clipped by 1 base and J by 3 bases, with 20 bases between them. The CDR3 DNA reads TGTGCCAGCAGCTTGTCCGTTGGCGTGGCGCCGGGCTACGAGCAGTACTTC. Protein sequence: CASSLSVGVAPGYEQYF.

This clonotype was detected ten times or more. This rearrangement joins TRBV30 to TRBJ2-7; the D gene could be TRBD1 or TRBD2 (5 bases each). Germline V gene lookup returns CDR1 GTSNPN and CDR2 SVGIG (reference sequence). V was shortened by 3 bases and J by 2 bases, with 11 bases between the two germline ends. CDR3 size: 13 residues. The CDR3 is CAWSRDRPYEQYF. The CDR3 DNA reads TGTGCCTGGAGCCGGGACCGACCCTACGAGCAGTACTTC.

Many counts were recorded for this clonotype. The chain couples TRBV12-3 or TRBV12-4 to TRBJ2-7, with D perhaps TRBD1 (8 bases). V was clipped by 6 bases and J by 4 bases, with 16 bases between them. The CDR3 totals 14 residues. The CDR3 region has the DNA TGTGCCAGCAGGCAAGACAGGGGACTATACGAGCAGTACTTC. Its translation is CASRQDRGLYEQYF.

Only a few counts were recorded for this clonotype. The chain combines TRBV20-1 with TRBJ2-3; 11 positions match TRBD2. The ends lost 6 bases at V and 2 bases at J; junction bases unmatched: 7. This CDR3 has 15 residues. The V gene's germline CDR1 is DFQATT and CDR2 SNEGSKA (reference sequence). In nucleotides, the CDR3 is TGCAGTGCGCCAACTAGCGGGGGATACACAGATACGCAGTATTTT. As protein: CSAPTSGGYTDTQYF.

This clonotype was counted ten times or more. The V gene is TRBV13, the J gene TRBJ2-2, with TRBD2 identical over 13 bases. This CDR3 is built from 15 residues. V was clipped by 4 bases and J by 6 bases; unmatched bases: 2. CDR1 and CDR2 (germline): PRHDT, FYEKMQ (reference sequence). The DNA for the CDR3 is TGTGCCAGCAGCTCCGGACTAGCGGGAGCCGGGGAGCTGTTTTTT. Its translation: CASSSGLAGAGELFF.

In its sample, this clonotype was seen many times. The chain recombines TRBV5-1 with TRBJ2-2, with D unclear. The ends were cut back, 3 bases at V and 5 bases at J, with 11 bases in the middle. Germline CDR1 SGHRS, CDR2 YFSETQ. This CDR3 is 14 amino acids long. This chain's CDR3 is CASSWALGTGELFF. The DNA for the CDR3 is TGCGCCAGCAGCTGGGCCTTGGGAACCGGGGAGCTGTTTTTT.

This clonotype was detected ten times or more. The rearrangement uses TRBV7-2 and TRBJ2-3; TRBD2 matches at 15 bases. This CDR3 comprises 19 residues. V dropped 3 bases and J dropped 6; count of bases not matched to a gene: 13. Germline assignment: CDR1 SGHTA and CDR2 FQGNSA. The CDR3 DNA reads as TGTGCCAGCAGCTTGGGACTAGCGGGGGGTCACTTGGGGTCGGATACGCAGTATTTT. It encodes CASSLGLAGGHLGSDTQYF.

This clonotype was seen at least ten times. J is TRBJ2-1 and V is TRBV12-3 or TRBV12-4; D ambiguous. Trimming pared 5 bases from V and 0 bases from J, leaving 17 bases between. This CDR3 is 17 amino acids long. Here the CDR3 DNA reads TGTGCCAGCAGTCCTCTAGGGTCCCGTAGCTCCTACAATGAGCAGTTCTTC. Translation: CASSPLGSRSSYNEQFF.

This clonotype was picked up many times. The chain couples TRBV7-2 to TRBJ2-1; TRBD2 agrees at 11 bases. Trimming cost V 3 bases and J 8 bases; bases outside gene matches: 3. The CDR3 extends over 14 amino acids. Germline lookup yields CDR1 SGHTA and CDR2 FQGNSA. DNA of the CDR3: TGTGCCAGCAGCTTTAGCGGGGGGGCGGATGAGCAGTTCTTC. Translating it yields CASSFSGGADEQFF.

The V call is TRBV27, the J call TRBJ2-2; D not resolved. Germline V gives CDR1 MNHEY, CDR2 SMNVEV (reference sequence). The CDR3 totals 11 residues. V lost 3 bases to trimming and J lost 7 bases, with 3 bases between them. CDR3 residues: CASSLNGELFF. The CDR3 region has the DNA TGTGCCAGCAGTTTGAACGGGGAGCTGTTTTTT.

Only a few counts were recorded for this clonotype. The chain has TRBV30 and TRBJ1-5; 10 bases line up with TRBD1. The CDR3 contains 14 residues. V shed 4 bases and J 4 bases; nucleotides not matched to a gene: 4. The germline gives CDR1 GTSNPN, CDR2 SVGIG (reference sequence). The CDR3 loop reads CAWIPGQGNQPQHF. For the CDR3, the DNA is TGTGCCTGGATCCCGGGACAGGGGAATCAGCCCCAGCATTTT.

Turning to this clonotype: This clone may be a read error of a much larger clone one base away. CDR3 sequence (DNA): TGTGCCTGCAGCTTGGCGCAGCCATACGAGCAGTACTTC. Amino acids: CACSLAQPYEQYF. The chain has TRBV11-2 and TRBJ2-7; D remains unclear. The V gene's germline CDR1 is SGHAT and CDR2 FQNNGV. The CDR3 covers 13 residues.

This clonotype has a count of ten or more. This chain connects TRBV4-1 to TRBJ1-5, with D unclear. The CDR3 contains 16 residues. Germline V gives CDR1 MGHRA, CDR2 YSYEKL. The V end lost 5 bases, the J end lost 5 bases, and 19 bases lay between the germline ends. CDR3 in amino acids: CASSNPGDSPHQPQHF. The DNA for the CDR3 is TGCGCCAGCAGCAATCCTGGGGATTCTCCCCATCAGCCCCAGCATTTT.

This clonotype was observed a few times. V usage is TRBV19 and J usage is TRBJ2-6; 9 nucleotides align to TRBD1. The V and J ends lost 5 bases and 0 bases, in that order; junction bases with no gene match: 11. Looked up from germline, CDR1 is LNHDA and CDR2 is SQIVND (reference sequence). The CDR3 loop spans 19 amino acids. The CDR3 reads CASSPRPGQGLSGANVLTF. The DNA for the CDR3 is TGTGCCAGTAGTCCCAGACCGGGACAGGGTCTCTCTGGGGCCAACGTCCTGACTTTC.